These 3 T cell receptor beta chains share one sample of origin, sequenced in a study of PD-L1 blockade in urothelial cancer (dated by TCRdb to 2015 to 2018). The library came from the immunoSEQ multiplex PCR assay. As stored in TCRdb, this immuneACCESS dataset retains in-frame rearrangements with V and J assigned. A fraction of the clones does not appear; measured against another copy, unresolved V genes explain less than half of the discrepancy, and the remainder lacks a known reason. The sample yields 55,000 to 85,000 clones; roughly nine tenths were counted once. Jointly, the top ten make up approximately 3.2% of the sample. The sequencing used PBMCs, collected around atezolizumab (anti-PD-L1) treatment. The receptor source for this set is a man aged 60-69 years with urothelial cancer.

The rearrangement links TRBV4-3 to TRBJ1-1; TRBD1 matches 9 bases. Germline V lookup: CDR1 LGHNA, CDR2 YSLEER. J gave up 5 bases and V 5 bases, and 9 bases lay outside the gene matches. This CDR3 region has 15 residues. CDR3 nucleotide sequence: TGCGCCAGCAGCTATTCGACAGGGGGTATGACTGAAGCTTTCTTT. This gives the protein CASSYSTGGMTEAFF.

The chain joins TRBV6-5 to TRBJ2-5, with 7 bases matching TRBD2. Germline-derived CDR1 and CDR2 are MNHEY and SVGAGI. J lost 7 bases, V lost 2 bases, and 7 bases had no gene match. There are 14 residues in the CDR3. The CDR3 region is CASSYPGLEGTQYF. The DNA for the CDR3 is TGTGCCAGCAGTTACCCCGGACTAGAGGGGACCCAGTACTTC.

V and J are TRBV6-6 and TRBJ2-7; D is unclear. The V gene's germline CDR1 is MNHNY and CDR2 SVGAGI (reference sequence). This CDR3 has 14 amino acids. V was pared by 5 bases and J by 2 bases, with 13 bases between. The CDR3 spells CASSDLRQPYEQYF. The CDR3 region has the DNA TGTGCCAGCAGTGACCTCAGACAACCCTACGAGCAGTACTTC.